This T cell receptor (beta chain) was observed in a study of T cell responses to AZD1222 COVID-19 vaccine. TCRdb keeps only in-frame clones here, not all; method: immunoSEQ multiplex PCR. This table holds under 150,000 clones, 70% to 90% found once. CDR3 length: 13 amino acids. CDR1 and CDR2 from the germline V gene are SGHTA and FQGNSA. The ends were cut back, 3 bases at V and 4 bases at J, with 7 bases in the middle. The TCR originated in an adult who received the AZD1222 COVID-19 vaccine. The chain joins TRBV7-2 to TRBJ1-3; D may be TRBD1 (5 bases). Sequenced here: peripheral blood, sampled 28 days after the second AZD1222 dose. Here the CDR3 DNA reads TGTGCCAGCAGCTTTGCAGGGGGAAACACCATATATTTT. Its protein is CASSFAGGNTIYF.